This T cell receptor (beta chain) was sequenced during a study of OX40 agonist ivuxolimab in advanced cancers. As for the study in general: Patients' therapy was ivuxolimab, an antibody that acts as an agonist of OX40 (CD134). Partial responses occurred in Three dose-escalation patients, one with hepatocellular carcinoma and two with cutaneous melanoma. General study results and limits: Certain nonresponders additionally had low normalized T-cell clonal expansion.

To note about this clone: Its antigen is still unknown.

At baseline, cycle 4 day 1, and cycle 7 day 1, blood was sampled. TCRdb's copy holds only in-frame clones and misses some; the assay was immunoSEQ multiplex PCR. The sample contains 8,500 to 11,000 clones, just over 75% of which appear only once. CDR1 is MNHEY, CDR2 SMNVEV, per germline (reference sequence). There are 15 residues in the CDR3. V trimming: 2 bases; J trimming: 3 bases; junction bases outside the gene matches: 4. This receptor was obtained from an adult with an advanced solid tumor such as melanoma, head and neck, liver or kidney cancer. Material: CD4+ or CD8+ T cells sorted from blood, obtained in a trial of the OX40 agonist ivuxolimab. V is TRBV27 and J is TRBJ2-1; TRBD2 aligns across 7 bases. The CDR3 nucleotides are TGTGCCAGCAGTTTAGCGCTAGCGGACTACAATGAGCAGTTCTTC. Translating it yields CASSLALADYNEQFF.